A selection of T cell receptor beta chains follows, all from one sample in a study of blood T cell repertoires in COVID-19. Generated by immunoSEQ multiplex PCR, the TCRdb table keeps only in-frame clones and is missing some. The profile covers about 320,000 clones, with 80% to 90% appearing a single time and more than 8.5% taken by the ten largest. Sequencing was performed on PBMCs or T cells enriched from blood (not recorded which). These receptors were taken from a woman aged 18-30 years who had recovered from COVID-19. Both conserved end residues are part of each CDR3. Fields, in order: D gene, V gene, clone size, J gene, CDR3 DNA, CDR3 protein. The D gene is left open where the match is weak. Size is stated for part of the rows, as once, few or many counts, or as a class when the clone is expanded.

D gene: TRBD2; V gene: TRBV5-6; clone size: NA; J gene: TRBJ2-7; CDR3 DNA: TGTGCCAGCAGCTTTAGCGGGGGTGTCTACGAGCAGTACTTC; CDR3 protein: CASSFSGGVYEQYF
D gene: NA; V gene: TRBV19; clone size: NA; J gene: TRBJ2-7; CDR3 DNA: TGTGCCAGTAGGACGCTCCACAGCTCCTACGAGCAGTACTTC; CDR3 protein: CASRTLHSSYEQYF
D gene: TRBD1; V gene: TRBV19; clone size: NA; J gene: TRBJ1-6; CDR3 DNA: TGTGCCAGTAGTACCGACAGGGTCATTGCACCCCTCCACTTT; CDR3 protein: CASSTDRVIAPLHF
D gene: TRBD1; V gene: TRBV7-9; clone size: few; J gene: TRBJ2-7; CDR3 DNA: TGTGCCAGCAGCCCTCGGGACAGACCCGAGCAGTACTTC; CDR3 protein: CASSPRDRPEQYF
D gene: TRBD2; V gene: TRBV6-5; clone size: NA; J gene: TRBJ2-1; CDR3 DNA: TGTGCCAGCAGTTACTCACGGGGGGAGGGACACAATGAGCAGTTCTTC; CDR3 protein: CASSYSRGEGHNEQFF
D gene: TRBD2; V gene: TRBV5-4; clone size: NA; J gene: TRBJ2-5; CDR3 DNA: TGTGCCAGCAGCCTGGGGACTAGCGGGTCCCAAGAGACCCAGTACTTC; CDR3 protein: CASSLGTSGSQETQYF
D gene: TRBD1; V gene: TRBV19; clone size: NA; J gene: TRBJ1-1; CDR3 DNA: TGTGCCAGTACCCGACAGGGCTCGAACACTGAAGCTTTCTTT; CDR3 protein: CASTRQGSNTEAFF
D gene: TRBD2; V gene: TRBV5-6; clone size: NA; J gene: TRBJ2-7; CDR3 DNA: TGTGCCAGCAGCTTGCCTAGCGGGGGGATCTACGAGCAGTACTTC; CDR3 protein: CASSLPSGGIYEQYF
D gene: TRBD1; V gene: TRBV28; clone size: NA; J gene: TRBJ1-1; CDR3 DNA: TGTGCCAGTAGTACGACAGGGATGTTGAACACTGAAGCTTTCTTT; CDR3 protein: CASSTTGMLNTEAFF
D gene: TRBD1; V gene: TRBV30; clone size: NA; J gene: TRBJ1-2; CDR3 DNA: TGTGCCTTCAGTCCAGGGGGCGCCGGCTATGGCTACACCTTC; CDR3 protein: CAFSPGGAGYGYTF
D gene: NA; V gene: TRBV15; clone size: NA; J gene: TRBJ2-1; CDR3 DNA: TGTGCCACCAGCAGAGCGGCTATTTTATCCCAAGGGGGGGATGAGCAGTTCTTC; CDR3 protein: CATSRAAILSQGGDEQFF
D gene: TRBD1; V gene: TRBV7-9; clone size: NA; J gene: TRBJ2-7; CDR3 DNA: TGTGCCAGCAGCCGAACAGGGGGTCGGTACGAGCAGTACTTC; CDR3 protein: CASSRTGGRYEQYF
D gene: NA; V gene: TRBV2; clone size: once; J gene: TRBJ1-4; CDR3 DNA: TGTGCCAGCAGAGATATTGCGTCGGGTGAAAAACTGTTTTTT; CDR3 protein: CASRDIASGEKLFF
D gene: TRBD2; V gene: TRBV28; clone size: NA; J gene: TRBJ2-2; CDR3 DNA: TGTGCCAGCAGCGGTAGCGGGGAGAACACCGGGGAGCTGTTTTTT; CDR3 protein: CASSGSGENTGELFF
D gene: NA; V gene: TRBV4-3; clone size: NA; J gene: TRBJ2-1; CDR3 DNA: TGCGCCAGCAGCCAAGCCGGGTTCCTAGCGGAGCAGTTCTTC; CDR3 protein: CASSQAGFLAEQFF
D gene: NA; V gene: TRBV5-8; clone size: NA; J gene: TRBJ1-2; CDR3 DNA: TGTGCCAGCAGCCGTCGGCAGGCTTCTTTCTATGGCTACACCTTC; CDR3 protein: CASSRRQASFYGYTF
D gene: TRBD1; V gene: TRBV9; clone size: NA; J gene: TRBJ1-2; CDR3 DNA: TGTGCCAGCAGCTACGGGGACAGCAACTATGGCTACACCTTC; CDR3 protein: CASSYGDSNYGYTF
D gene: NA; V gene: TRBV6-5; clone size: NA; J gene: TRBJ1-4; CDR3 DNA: TGTGCCAGCAGGCCCCCAGGGGCGCGGTATGAAAAACTGTTTTTT; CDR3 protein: CASRPPGARYEKLFF
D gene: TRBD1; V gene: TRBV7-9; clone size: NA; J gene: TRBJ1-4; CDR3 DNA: TGTGCCAGCAGCGTTGACAGGGGGCGTATTGATGAAAAACTGTTTTTT; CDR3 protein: CASSVDRGRIDEKLFF
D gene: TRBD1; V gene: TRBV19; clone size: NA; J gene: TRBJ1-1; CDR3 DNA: TGTGCCAGTAGTCCATTGGACAGGACGAACACTGAAGCTTTCTTT; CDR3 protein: CASSPLDRTNTEAFF
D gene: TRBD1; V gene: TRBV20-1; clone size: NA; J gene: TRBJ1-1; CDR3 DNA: TGCAGTGCCAGGGGACAGGGTGAAGCTTTCTTT; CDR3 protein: CSARGQGEAFF
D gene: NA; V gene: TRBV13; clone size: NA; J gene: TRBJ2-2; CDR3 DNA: TGTGCCAGCAGCCCCCGACTAGGCGGGGAGCTGTTTTTT; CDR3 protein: CASSPRLGGELFF
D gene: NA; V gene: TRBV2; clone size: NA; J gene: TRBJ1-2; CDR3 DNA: TGTGCCAGCAGTGAGTGGTCGGTTAACTATGGCTACACCTTC; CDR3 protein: CASSEWSVNYGYTF
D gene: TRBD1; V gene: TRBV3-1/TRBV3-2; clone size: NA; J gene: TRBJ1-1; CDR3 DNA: TGTGCCAGCAGCCCAACGACAGGGGTGAACACTGAAGCTTTCTTT; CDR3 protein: CASSPTTGVNTEAFF
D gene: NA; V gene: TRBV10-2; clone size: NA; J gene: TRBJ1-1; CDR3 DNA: TGCGCCAGCAGTGGACCCGGCGCTCCAGGGGCTGAAGCTTTCTTT; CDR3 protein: CASSGPGAPGAEAFF
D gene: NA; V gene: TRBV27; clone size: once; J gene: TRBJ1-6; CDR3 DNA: TGTGCCAGCAGTTTGACAGTCCTTGGAGATTCACCCCTCCACTTT; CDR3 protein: CASSLTVLGDSPLHF